This TCR beta chain was sequenced for a study of T cell responses to AZD1222 COVID-19 vaccine. Points from the study as a whole: CD4 TCRs linked to vaccination spanned spike, dominating at 160-218 and 743-854.

This table comes from immunoSEQ multiplex PCR, and its TCRdb copy is limited to in-frame clones, with some not included. Among 100,000 to 150,000 clones listed, over 75% were seen once. A remark on this clone: The antigen is undetermined.

CDR1 and CDR2 from the germline V gene are KGHSH and LQKENI. V lost 1 base to trimming and J lost 7 bases, with 20 bases between them. The CDR3 has 18 residues. The specimen was peripheral blood, collected on day 0 of AZD1222 vaccination. The chain employs TRBV18 and TRBJ1-6; D ambiguous. The TCR originated in an adult in good health. The CDR3 DNA is TGTGCCAGCTCACCACTTGATATATCTGGTTTTGGAAATTCACCCCTCCACTTT. Translated: CASSPLDISGFGNSPLHF. The whole variable domain, remainder taken from reference TRBV18 and TRBJ1-6, is NAGVMQNPRHLVRRRGQEARLRCSPMKGHSHVYWYRQLPEEGLKFMVYLQKENIIDESGMPKERFSAEFPKEGPSILRIQQVVRGDSAAYFCASSPLDISGFGNSPLHFGNGTRLTVT.